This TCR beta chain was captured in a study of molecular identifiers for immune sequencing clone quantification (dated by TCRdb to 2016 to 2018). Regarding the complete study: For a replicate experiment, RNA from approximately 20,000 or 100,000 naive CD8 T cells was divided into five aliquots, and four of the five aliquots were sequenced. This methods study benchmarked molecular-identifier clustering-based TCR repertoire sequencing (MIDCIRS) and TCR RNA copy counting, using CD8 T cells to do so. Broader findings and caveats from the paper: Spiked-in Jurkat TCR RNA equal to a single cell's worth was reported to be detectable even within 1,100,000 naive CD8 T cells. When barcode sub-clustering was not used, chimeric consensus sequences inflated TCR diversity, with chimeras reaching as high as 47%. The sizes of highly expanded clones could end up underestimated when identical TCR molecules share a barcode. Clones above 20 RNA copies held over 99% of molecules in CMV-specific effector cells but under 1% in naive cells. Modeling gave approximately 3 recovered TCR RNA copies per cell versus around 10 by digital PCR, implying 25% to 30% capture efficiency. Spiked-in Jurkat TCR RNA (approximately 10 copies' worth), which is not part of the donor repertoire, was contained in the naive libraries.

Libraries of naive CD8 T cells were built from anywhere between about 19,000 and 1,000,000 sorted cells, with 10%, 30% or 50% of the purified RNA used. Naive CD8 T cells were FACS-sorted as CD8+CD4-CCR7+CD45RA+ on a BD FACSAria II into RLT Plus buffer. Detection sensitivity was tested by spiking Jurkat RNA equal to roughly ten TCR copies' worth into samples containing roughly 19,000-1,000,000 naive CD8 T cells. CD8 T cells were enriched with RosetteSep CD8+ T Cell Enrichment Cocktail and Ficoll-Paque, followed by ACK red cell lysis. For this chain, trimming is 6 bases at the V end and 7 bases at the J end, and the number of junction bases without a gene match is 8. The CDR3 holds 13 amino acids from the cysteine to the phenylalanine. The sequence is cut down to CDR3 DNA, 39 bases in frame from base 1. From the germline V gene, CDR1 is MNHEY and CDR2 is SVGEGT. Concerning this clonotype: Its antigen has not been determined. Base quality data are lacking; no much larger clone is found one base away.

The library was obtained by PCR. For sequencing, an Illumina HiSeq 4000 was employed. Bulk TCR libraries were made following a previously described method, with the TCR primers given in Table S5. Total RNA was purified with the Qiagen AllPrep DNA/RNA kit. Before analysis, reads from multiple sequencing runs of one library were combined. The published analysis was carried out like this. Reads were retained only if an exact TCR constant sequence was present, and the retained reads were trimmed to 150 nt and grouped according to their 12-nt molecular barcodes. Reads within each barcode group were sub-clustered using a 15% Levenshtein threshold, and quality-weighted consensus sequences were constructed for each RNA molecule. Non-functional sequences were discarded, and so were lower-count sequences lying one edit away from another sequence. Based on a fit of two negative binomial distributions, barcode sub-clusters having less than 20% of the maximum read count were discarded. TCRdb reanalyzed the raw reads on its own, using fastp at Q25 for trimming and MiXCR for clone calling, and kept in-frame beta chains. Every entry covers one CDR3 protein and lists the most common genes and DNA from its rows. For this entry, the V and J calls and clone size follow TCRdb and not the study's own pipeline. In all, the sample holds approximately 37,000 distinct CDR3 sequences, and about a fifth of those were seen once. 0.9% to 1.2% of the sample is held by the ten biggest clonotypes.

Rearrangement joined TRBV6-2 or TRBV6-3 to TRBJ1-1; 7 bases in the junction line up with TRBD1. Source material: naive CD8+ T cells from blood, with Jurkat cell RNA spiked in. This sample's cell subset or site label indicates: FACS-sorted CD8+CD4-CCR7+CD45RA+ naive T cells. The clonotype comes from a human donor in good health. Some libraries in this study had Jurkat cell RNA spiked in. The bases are TGTGCCAGCAGAGCAGTGGGACAGAATGAAGCTTTCTTT. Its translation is CASRAVGQNEAFF.